This T cell receptor (beta chain) appears in the sequencing data of a study of blood T cell repertoires in COVID-19 (dated by TCRdb to between 2020 and 2021). As for the study more broadly: Samples covering the acute and convalescent phases of COVID-19 were provided by collaborators in the United States, Italy and Spain. The material from the prospective study consisted of cDNA or gDNA derived from T cells, B-cell-depleted T cells, or PBMCs. The dataset comprised deeply sampled blood TCRbeta repertoires from subjects exposed to, actively infected with, or recovered from COVID-19. The repertoires were released in a freely available public database intended as a resource for research on the immune response to SARS-CoV-2. The samples were drawn from two sources: the first 160 participants of the ongoing ImmuneRACE study, and 1,254 subjects contributed by 6 global collaborators. The sample metadata nearly always contained a de-identified subject ID, COVID-19 status, age in years and sex. HLA class I and class II types, where available, came from metadata supplied by the sample provider rather than from assay-based typing. What the authors observed across the whole study: How much clinical and demographic metadata was included differed by source and by participant, and the metadata was provided uncurated.

TCRbeta CDR3 regions were amplified from genomic DNA by means of the immunoSEQ Assay, a bias-controlled multiplex PCR. Turning to the authors' computational methods: The number of nucleated cells in each sample was estimated by amplification of reference gene primers within the assay. To quantify the absolute abundance of each unique TCRbeta CDR3 rearrangement, sequence reads were collapsed and filtered. For each sample, productive Simpson clonality was calculated as the square root of Simpson's diversity index over productive rearrangements. Drawn from immuneACCESS, this table holds only the in-frame rearrangements with V and J called that TCRdb kept. Clones are partly lost; checked studies trace under half to an unresolved V gene and leave the rest unexplained. The V and J calls and clone size were taken over from that table, and D and trimming were inferred from the DNA. The sample table shows fewer than 250,000 clones, and around 84% are seen once. The ten largest clones add up to about a fifth of the sample.

Collaborating institutions collected whole blood in K2EDTA tubes following their own protocols. For TCRbeta analysis, collaborator samples were shipped as frozen whole blood, as isolated PBMCs, or as DNA extracted from either sample type. This clone was detected a few times. It lacks a known antigen. Base qualities are not provided; no much larger clone lies one nucleotide away. Trimming costs V 2 bases and J 1 base, and their ends lie 8 bases apart. CDR1 and CDR2 (LGHNA, YNFKEQ) derive from the germline V gene. The CDR3 covers 14 residues, taking in both the cysteine and the phenylalanine. Of the read, only the CDR3 DNA is kept; its 42 bases are in frame from base 1.

Sequencing was performed on peripheral blood. The chain couples TRBV4-2 to TRBJ1-1; no D gene call is confident. The clonotype originates from a human donor in a cohort sampled during active COVID-19. The CDR3 region has the sequence CASSQTPGNTEAFF. The sequenced DNA: TGTGCCAGCAGCCAAACGCCAGGGAACACTGAAGCTTTCTTT.